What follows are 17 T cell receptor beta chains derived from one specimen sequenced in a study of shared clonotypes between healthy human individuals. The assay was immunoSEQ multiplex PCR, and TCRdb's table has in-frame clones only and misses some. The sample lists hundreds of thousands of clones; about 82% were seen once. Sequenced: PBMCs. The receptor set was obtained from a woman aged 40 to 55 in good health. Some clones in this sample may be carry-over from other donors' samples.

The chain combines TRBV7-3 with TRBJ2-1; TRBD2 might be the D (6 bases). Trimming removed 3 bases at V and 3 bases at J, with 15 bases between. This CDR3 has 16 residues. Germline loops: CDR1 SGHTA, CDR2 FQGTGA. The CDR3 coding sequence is TGTGCCAGCAGCTTGGCCGGGCCGGGGGTCTACAATGAGCAGTTCTTC. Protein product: CASSLAGPGVYNEQFF.

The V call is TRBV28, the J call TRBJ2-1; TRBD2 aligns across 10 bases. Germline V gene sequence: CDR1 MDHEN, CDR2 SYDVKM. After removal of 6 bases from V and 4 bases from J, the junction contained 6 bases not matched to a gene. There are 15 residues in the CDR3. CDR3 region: CASRTGTSAYNEQFF. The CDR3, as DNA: TGTGCCAGCAGGACCGGGACTAGCGCTTACAATGAGCAGTTCTTC.

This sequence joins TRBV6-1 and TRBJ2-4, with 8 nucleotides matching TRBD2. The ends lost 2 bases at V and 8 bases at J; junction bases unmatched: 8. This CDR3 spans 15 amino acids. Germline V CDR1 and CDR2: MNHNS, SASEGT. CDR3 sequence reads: CASSEYPTSEDIQYF. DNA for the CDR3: TGTGCCAGCAGTGAATATCCGACTAGCGAGGACATTCAGTACTTC.

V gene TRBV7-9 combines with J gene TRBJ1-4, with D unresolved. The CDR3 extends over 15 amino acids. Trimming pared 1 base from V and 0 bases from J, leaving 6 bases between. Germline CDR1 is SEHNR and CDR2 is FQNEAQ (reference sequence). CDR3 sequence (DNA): TGTGCCAGCAGCTTAGGCACAACAACTAATGAAAAACTGTTTTTT. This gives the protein CASSLGTTTNEKLFF. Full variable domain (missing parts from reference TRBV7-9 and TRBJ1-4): DTGVSQNPRHKITKRGQNVTFRCDPISEHNRLYWYRQTLGQGPEFLTYFQNEAQLEKSRLLSDRFSAERPKGSFSTLEIQRTEQGDSAMYLCASSLGTTTNEKLFFGSGTQLSVL.

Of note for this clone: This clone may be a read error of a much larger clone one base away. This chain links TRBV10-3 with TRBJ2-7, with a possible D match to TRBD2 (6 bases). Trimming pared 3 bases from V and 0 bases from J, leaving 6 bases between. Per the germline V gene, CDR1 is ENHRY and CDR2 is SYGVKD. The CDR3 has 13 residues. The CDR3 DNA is TGTGCCATCAGTGACGGGAGCTCCTACGAGCAGTACTTC. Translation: CAISDGSSYEQYF.

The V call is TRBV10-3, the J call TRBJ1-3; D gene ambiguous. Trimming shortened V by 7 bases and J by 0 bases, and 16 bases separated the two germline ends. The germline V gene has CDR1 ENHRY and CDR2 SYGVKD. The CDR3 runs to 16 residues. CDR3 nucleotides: TGTGCCATCAAACCAGCGAGACACCTCTCTGGAAACACCATATATTTT. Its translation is CAIKPARHLSGNTIYF.

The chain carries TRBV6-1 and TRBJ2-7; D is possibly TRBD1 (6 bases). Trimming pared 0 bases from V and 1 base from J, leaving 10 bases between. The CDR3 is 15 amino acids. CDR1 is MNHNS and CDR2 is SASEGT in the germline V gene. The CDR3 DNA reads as TGTGCCAGCAGTGAAGCCGGAACAGGGTCCTACGAGCAGTACTTC. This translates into CASSEAGTGSYEQYF.

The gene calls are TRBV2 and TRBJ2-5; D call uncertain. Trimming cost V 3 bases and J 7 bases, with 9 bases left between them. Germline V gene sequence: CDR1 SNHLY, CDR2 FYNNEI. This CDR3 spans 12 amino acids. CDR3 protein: CASSETFGTQYF. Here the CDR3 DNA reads TGTGCCAGCAGTGAGACTTTTGGGACCCAGTACTTC.

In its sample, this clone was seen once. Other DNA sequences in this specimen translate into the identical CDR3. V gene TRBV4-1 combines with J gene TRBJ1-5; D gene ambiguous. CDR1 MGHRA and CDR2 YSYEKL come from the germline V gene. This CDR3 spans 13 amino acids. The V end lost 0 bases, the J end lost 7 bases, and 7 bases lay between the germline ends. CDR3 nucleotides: TGCGCCAGCAGCCAAGAGGTAAGGCAGCCCCAGCATTTT. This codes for CASSQEVRQPQHF.

The CDR3 region is CASSPQIQETQYF. The DNA for the CDR3 is TGTGCCAGCAGCCCGCAAATCCAAGAGACCCAGTACTTC. The genes are TRBV14 and TRBJ2-5; the D is unclear. The CDR3 consists of 13 residues. Trimming removed 4 bases from V and 1 base from J, with 7 bases in between. Germline lookup yields CDR1 SGHDN and CDR2 FVKESK.

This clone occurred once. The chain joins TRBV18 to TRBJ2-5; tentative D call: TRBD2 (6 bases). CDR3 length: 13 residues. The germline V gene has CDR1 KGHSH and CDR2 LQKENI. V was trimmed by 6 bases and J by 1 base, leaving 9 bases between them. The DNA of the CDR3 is TGTGCCAGCTCGGGTAGCGGCCAAGAGACCCAGTACTTC. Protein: CASSGSGQETQYF.

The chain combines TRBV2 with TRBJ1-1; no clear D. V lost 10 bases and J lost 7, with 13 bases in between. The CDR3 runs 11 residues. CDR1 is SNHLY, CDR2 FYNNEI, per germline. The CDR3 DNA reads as TGTGCCATAGGAGGTAGGATTGAAGCTTTCTTT. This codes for CAIGGRIEAFF.

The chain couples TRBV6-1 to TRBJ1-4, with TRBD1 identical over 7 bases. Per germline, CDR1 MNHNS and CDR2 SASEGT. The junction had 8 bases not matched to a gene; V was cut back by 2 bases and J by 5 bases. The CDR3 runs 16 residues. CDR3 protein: CASSEMGGRGNEKLFF. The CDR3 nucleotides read TGTGCCAGCAGTGAAATGGGCGGCAGGGGGAATGAAAAACTGTTTTTT.

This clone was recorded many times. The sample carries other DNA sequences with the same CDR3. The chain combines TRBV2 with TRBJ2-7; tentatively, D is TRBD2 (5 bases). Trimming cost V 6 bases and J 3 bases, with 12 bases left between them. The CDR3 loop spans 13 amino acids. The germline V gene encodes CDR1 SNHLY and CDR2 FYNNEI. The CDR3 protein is CASSPLVDYEQYF. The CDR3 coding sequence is TGTGCCAGCAGCCCACTAGTTGACTACGAGCAGTACTTC.

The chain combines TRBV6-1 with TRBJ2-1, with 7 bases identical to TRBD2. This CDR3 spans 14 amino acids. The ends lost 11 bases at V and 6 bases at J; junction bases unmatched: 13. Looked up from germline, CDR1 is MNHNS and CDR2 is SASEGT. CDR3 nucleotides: TGTGCCGGGGATAGTGCGGGAGTGGTCAATGAGCAGTTCTTC. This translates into CAGDSAGVVNEQFF.

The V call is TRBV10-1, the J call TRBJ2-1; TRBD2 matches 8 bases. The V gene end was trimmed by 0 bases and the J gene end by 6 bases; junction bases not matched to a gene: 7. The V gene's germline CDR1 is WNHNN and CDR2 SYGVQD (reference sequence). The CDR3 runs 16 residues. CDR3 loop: CASSESTAGVGNEQFF. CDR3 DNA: TGCGCCAGCAGTGAGTCGACAGCGGGAGTAGGCAATGAGCAGTTCTTC.

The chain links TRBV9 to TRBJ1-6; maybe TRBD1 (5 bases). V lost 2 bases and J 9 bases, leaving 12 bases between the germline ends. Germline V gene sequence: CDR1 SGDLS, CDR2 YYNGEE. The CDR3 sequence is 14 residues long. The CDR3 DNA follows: TGTGCCAGCAGCGTTAGGGCAGGGACTTCACCCCTCCACTTT. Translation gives CASSVRAGTSPLHF.